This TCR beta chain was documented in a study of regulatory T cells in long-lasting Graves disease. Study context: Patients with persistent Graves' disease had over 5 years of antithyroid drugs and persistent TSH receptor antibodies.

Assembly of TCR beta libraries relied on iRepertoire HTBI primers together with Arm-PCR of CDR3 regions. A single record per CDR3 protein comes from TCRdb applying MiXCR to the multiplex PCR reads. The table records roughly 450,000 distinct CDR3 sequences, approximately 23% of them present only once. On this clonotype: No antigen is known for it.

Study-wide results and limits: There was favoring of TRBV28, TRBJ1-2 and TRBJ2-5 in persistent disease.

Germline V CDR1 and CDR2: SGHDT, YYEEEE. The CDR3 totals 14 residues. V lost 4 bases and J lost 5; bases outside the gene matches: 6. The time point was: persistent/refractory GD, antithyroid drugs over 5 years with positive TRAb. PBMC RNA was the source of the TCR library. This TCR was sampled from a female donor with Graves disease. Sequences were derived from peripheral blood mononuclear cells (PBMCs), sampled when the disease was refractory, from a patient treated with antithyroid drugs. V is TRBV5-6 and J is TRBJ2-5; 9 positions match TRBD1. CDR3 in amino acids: CASSDTGGEETQYF. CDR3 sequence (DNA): TGTGCCAGCAGCGATACAGGGGGCGAGGAGACCCAGTACTTC.